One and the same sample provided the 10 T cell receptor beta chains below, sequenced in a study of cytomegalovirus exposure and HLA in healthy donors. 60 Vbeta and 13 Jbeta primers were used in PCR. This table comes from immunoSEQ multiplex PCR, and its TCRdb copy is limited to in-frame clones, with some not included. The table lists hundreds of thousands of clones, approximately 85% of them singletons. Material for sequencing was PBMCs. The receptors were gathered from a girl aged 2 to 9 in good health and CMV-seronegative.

CDR3 sequence: CASSSGTGTFGYTF. In DNA form, the CDR3 reads TGTGCCAGCAGCTCCGGGACAGGGACTTTTGGCTACACCTTC. The chain is built from TRBV7-2 and TRBJ1-2; 9 bases fit TRBD1. The CDR3 is 14 amino acids. V gave up 4 bases and J gave up 7 bases; unmatched junction bases: 7. Germline CDR1 SGHTA, CDR2 FQGNSA.

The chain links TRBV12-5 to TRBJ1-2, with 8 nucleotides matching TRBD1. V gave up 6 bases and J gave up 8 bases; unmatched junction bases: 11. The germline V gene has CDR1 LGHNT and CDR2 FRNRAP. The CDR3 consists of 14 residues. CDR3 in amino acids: CASGLQDRVGGYTF. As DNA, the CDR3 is TGTGCTAGTGGACTTCAGGACAGGGTAGGAGGCTACACCTTC.

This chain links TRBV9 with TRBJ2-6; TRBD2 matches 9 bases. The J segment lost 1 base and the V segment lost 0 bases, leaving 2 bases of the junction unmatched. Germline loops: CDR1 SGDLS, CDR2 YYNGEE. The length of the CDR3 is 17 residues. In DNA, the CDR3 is TGTGCCAGCAGCGTAGGCGGGGGGGGTTCTGGGGCCAACGTCCTGACTTTC. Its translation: CASSVGGGGSGANVLTF. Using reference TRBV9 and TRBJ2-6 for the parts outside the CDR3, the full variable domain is DSGVTQTPKHLITATGQRVTLRCSPRSGDLSVYWYQQSLDQGLQFLIQYYNGEERAKGNILERFSAQQFPDLHSELNLSSLELGDSALYFCASSVGGGGSGANVLTFGAGSRLTVL.

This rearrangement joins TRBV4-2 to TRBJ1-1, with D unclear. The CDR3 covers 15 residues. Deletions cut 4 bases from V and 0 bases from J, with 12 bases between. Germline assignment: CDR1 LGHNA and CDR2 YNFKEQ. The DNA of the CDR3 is TGTGCCAGCAGCCCTCCCGGGATTATGAACACTGAAGCTTTCTTT. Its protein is CASSPPGIMNTEAFF.

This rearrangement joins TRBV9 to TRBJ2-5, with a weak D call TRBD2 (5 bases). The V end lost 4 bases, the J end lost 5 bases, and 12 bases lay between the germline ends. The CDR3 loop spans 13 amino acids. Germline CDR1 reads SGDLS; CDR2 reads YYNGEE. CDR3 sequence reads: CASSLGPGETQYF. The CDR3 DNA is TGTGCCAGCAGCCTTGGACCGGGGGAGACCCAGTACTTC.

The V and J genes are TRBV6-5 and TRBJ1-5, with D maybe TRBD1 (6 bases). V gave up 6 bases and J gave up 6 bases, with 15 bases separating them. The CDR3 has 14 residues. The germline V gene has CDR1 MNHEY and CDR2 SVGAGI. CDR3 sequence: CASSTTGIGQPQHF. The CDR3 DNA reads TGTGCCAGCAGCACAACAGGGATCGGTCAGCCCCAGCATTTT.

CDR3 sequence (DNA): TGTGCCAGCAAAGGGAGGGTCTACAATGAGCAGTTCTTC. Translated: CASKGRVYNEQFF. The gene calls are TRBV2 and TRBJ2-1; 7 positions match TRBD2. J lost 3 bases, V lost 7 bases, and 3 bases had no gene match. The CDR3 consists of 13 residues. From germline, CDR1 is SNHLY and CDR2 FYNNEI.

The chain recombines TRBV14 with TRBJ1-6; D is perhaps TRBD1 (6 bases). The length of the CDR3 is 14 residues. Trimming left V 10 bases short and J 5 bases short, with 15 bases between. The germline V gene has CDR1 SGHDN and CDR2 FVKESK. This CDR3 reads CATKRGTDNSPLHF. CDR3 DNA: TGTGCCACCAAGAGGGGGACCGATAATTCACCCCTCCACTTT.

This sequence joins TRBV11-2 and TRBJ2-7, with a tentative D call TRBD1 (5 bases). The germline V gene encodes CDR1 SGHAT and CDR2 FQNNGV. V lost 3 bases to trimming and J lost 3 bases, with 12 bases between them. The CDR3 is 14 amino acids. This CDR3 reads CASSFPGQGYEQYF. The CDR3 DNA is TGTGCCAGCAGCTTCCCGGGTCAGGGCTACGAGCAGTACTTC.

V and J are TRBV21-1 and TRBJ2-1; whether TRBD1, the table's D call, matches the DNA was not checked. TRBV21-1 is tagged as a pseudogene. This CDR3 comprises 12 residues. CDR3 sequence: CASSHRRSEQFF. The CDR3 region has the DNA TGTGCCAGCAGCCACAGGCGAAGTGAGCAGTTCTTC.